The 15 T cell receptor beta chains in this list originate from one sample, sequenced in a study of T cells in Graves' hyperthyroidism and ophthalmopathy. Amplification targeted TCR beta CDR3 regions from RNA transcripts. First-round RT-PCR targeting the TCR CDR3 was performed with the HTBI primer set. Each CDR3 protein is one row after TCRdb ran MiXCR on the multiplex PCR reads. The sample carries about 590,000 distinct CDR3 sequences, around 16% recorded once. The sequencing input was blood. The receptors come from a woman aged 30 to 39 with Graves' hyperthyroidism.

The chain has TRBV11-2 and TRBJ2-7; TRBD1 agrees at 8 bases. The assigned J gene may be wrong: the sequence end matches TRBJ2-1 better. CDR3 length equals 16 residues. The germline CDR1 and CDR2 sequences are SGHAT and FQNNGV. CDR3 amino acids: CASSYPGTGDARGQFF. CDR3 nucleotide sequence: TGTGCCAGCAGTTACCCCGGGACAGGAGACGCGAGGGGGCAGTTCTTC.

This clonotype has ten or more counts. The V gene is TRBV5-6, the J gene TRBJ2-3; 11 bases align to TRBD2. There are 19 residues in the CDR3. Germline CDR1 SGHDT, CDR2 YYEEEE. V lost 0 bases to trimming and J lost 1 base; unmatched junction nucleotides: 10. CDR3 sequence: CASSLEGLAVVGGTDTQYF. As DNA, the CDR3 is TGTGCCAGCAGCTTGGAGGGACTAGCGGTGGTGGGTGGCACAGATACGCAGTATTTT.

In its sample, this clonotype was seen many times. The chain carries TRBV2 and TRBJ2-3, with D possibly matching TRBD1 (6 bases). The length of the CDR3 is 15 residues. In germline, CDR1 is SNHLY, CDR2 FYNNEI. Deletions cut 6 bases from V and 2 bases from J, with 15 bases between. Written as DNA, the CDR3 is TGTGCCAGCAGCGTACGATGGACAGCCACAGATACGCAGTATTTT. Its translation: CASSVRWTATDTQYF.

The genes are TRBV20-1 and TRBJ2-1; perhaps TRBD1 as D (6 bases). The CDR3 is 14 amino acids. V shed 4 bases and J shed 5 bases, with 15 bases lying between them. Germline V lookup: CDR1 DFQATT, CDR2 SNEGSKA (reference sequence). The CDR3 sequence is CSATPRQDHNEQFF. In nucleotides, the CDR3 is TGCAGTGCTACTCCTCGACAGGATCACAATGAGCAGTTCTTC.

The rearrangement joins TRBV18 to TRBJ2-3, with a possible D match to TRBD1 (6 bases). V was trimmed by 2 bases and J by 3 bases, leaving 12 bases between them. CDR1 KGHSH and CDR2 LQKENI come from the germline V gene. CDR3 length equals 15 residues. The DNA of the CDR3 is TGTGCCAGCTCACCATCAGGGGCTGGGACAGATACGCAGTATTTT. Protein: CASSPSGAGTDTQYF.

This clonotype was observed a handful of times. This chain links TRBV10-3 with TRBJ2-7; TRBD2 agrees at 7 bases. The ends lost 6 bases at V and 2 bases at J; junction bases unmatched: 10. The CDR3 is 15 amino acids. Germline lookup yields CDR1 ENHRY and CDR2 SYGVKD. CDR3 amino acids: CAISLAGTNTYEQYF. CDR3 nucleotides: TGTGCCATCAGCTTAGCTGGGACTAACACCTACGAGCAGTACTTC.

A word on this clonotype: One end of the junction fails to match germline, which may point to a read error. J is TRBJ1-1 and V is TRBV25-1; D unresolved. The germline V gene encodes CDR1 MGHDK and CDR2 SYGVNS. The CDR3 has 15 residues. In nucleotides, the CDR3 is TGTGCCAGCAGTGAATCTTCGGGGAGGAACCCTGAAGCTTTCTTT. This sequence encodes CASSESSGRNPEAFF.

This clonotype was seen a handful of times. The chain links TRBV20-1 to TRBJ2-2; D may be TRBD2 (6 bases). V was clipped by 0 bases and J by 5 bases, with 7 bases between them. This CDR3 contains 13 residues. The germline V gene encodes CDR1 DFQATT and CDR2 SNEGSKA (reference sequence). CDR3 nucleotide sequence: TGCAGTGCTAGAGACGGGAGTACCGGGGAGCTGTTTTTT. Protein sequence: CSARDGSTGELFF.

The rearrangement joins TRBV3-1 to TRBJ2-3, with D uncertain. Per the germline V gene, CDR1 is LGHDT and CDR2 is YNNKEL (reference sequence). The CDR3 covers 15 residues. The germline V and J ends were trimmed by 4 bases and 1 base, with 12 bases remaining between them. The CDR3 coding sequence is TGTGCCAGCAGCCTCAGCCGGGCAGGCACAGATACGCAGTATTTT. Its translation is CASSLSRAGTDTQYF.

This clonotype was counted at least ten times. The V gene is TRBV6-1, the J gene TRBJ2-7; D gene unclear. Germline CDR1 MNHNS, CDR2 SASEGT. V dropped 1 base and J dropped 4 bases, with 8 bases sitting between them. The CDR3 loop spans 13 amino acids. DNA of the CDR3: TGTGCCAGCAGTGAAGGTCCGGTTTACGAGCAGTACTTC. As protein: CASSEGPVYEQYF.

The V gene is TRBV13, the J gene TRBJ2-1; possibly TRBD1 for D (5 bases). The germline CDR1 and CDR2 sequences are PRHDT and FYEKMQ (reference sequence). This CDR3 is built from 15 residues. V dropped 3 bases and J dropped 6 bases, with 15 bases sitting between them. The CDR3 coding sequence is TGTGCCAGCAGCTTGGGGCAGGGTCCGGGCAATGAGCAGTTCTTC. It translates to CASSLGQGPGNEQFF.

Many counts were recorded for this clonotype. J is TRBJ1-5 and V is TRBV5-8; D might be TRBD1 (5 bases). V was clipped by 2 bases and J by 7 bases, with 13 bases between them. The CDR3 has 14 amino acids. The germline V gene has CDR1 SGHTS and CDR2 YDEGEE. The CDR3 spells CASSFLEGTQPQHF. The CDR3 DNA is TGTGCCAGCAGCTTCTTGGAAGGGACCCAGCCCCAGCATTTT.

The chain couples TRBV4-1 to TRBJ2-1; TRBD1 matches at 10 bases. The germline CDR1 and CDR2 sequences are MGHRA and YSYEKL. V dropped 3 bases and J dropped 6; count of bases not matched to a gene: 8. There are 16 residues in the CDR3. The CDR3 bases are TGCGCCAGCAGCCACCGGGACAGGGGTGGGTTCAATGAGCAGTTCTTC. This translates into CASSHRDRGGFNEQFF.

The chain couples TRBV5-4 to TRBJ1-2; D may be TRBD1 (6 bases). Germline values: CDR1 SGHNT, CDR2 YYREEE (reference sequence). This CDR3 has 15 amino acids. The germline V and J ends were trimmed by 4 bases and 7 bases, with 20 bases remaining between them. The CDR3 is CASSPLSAGGGGYTF. CDR3 in DNA: TGTGCCAGCAGCCCATTGTCGGCCGGGGGCGGTGGCTACACCTTC.

This rearrangement joins TRBV14 to TRBJ2-7, with D possibly being TRBD1 (6 bases). Germline V CDR1 and CDR2: SGHDN, FVKESK. The CDR3 runs 15 residues. The ends were cut back, 2 bases at V and 6 bases at J, with 17 bases in the middle. CDR3 sequence: CASSQPGAGPSEQYF. The CDR3 region has the DNA TGTGCCAGCAGCCAACCAGGGGCAGGGCCGTCCGAGCAGTACTTC.